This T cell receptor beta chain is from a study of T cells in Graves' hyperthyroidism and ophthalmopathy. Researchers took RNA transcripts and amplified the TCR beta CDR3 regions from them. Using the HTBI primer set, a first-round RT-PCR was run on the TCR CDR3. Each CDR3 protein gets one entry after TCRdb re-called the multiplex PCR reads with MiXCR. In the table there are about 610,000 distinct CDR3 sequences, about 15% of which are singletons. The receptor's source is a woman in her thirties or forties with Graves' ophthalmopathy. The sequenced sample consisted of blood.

Written as DNA, the CDR3 is TGTGCCACCAAGTACCGAGGAAATTGGGGTGGCTACACCTTC. Residues: CATKYRGNWGGYTF. V is TRBV19 and J is TRBJ1-2; D gene ambiguous. CDR3 length: 14 residues. Germline V gene sequence: CDR1 LNHDA, CDR2 SQIVND (reference sequence). Between the trimmed V and J ends, which lost 10 bases and 7 bases, there was a span of 22 bases. Full variable domain (outside the CDR3, taken from reference TRBV19 and TRBJ1-2): DGGITQSPKYLFRKEGQNVTLSCEQNLNHDAMYWYRQDPGQGLRLIYYSQIVNDFQKGDIAEGYSVSREKKESFPLTVTSAQKNPTAFYLCATKYRGNWGGYTFGSGTRLTVV.